Each of the 17 T cell receptor beta chains below was sequenced from the same sample in a study of cytomegalovirus exposure and HLA in healthy donors. The PCR ran on 60 Vbeta and 13 Jbeta primers. TCRdb's table, derived via immunoSEQ multiplex PCR, lists solely in-frame clones and lacks some. Among about 98,000 clones, approximately 83% were seen once, and the ten largest hold 3% to 4%. The material sequenced was PBMCs. The receptors derive from a female donor in good health and CMV-seropositive.

DNA for the CDR3: TGCGCCAGCGTTCAAGGGACTAGCGGAGGCGGGGAGCAGTTCTTC. Its translation is CASVQGTSGGGEQFF. This chain links TRBV10-1 with TRBJ2-1; 11 nucleotides line up with TRBD2. The junction had 13 bases not matched to a gene; V was cut back by 8 bases and J by 10 bases. The CDR3 length is 15 residues. Germline assignment: CDR1 WNHNN and CDR2 SYGVQD (reference sequence).

The rearrangement links TRBV7-9 to TRBJ2-1; TRBD1 is a possible D gene (5 bases). Germline V gene sequence: CDR1 SEHNR, CDR2 FQNEAQ (reference sequence). CDR3 size: 13 residues. V lost 2 bases and J 5 bases, leaving 7 bases between the germline ends. This chain's CDR3 is CASSLLTDNEQFF. The CDR3 DNA is TGTGCCAGCAGCTTACTGACAGACAATGAGCAGTTCTTC.

The rearrangement uses TRBV7-9 and TRBJ2-2; no reliable D call. CDR3 size: 12 residues. The V and J ends lost 5 bases and 5 bases respectively, with 6 bases between them. CDR1 and CDR2 from the germline V gene are SEHNR and FQNEAQ (reference sequence). Written as DNA, the CDR3 is TGTGCCAGCAGCCTCGTTACCGGGGAGCTGTTTTTT. Translating it yields CASSLVTGELFF. Filled out from reference TRBV7-9 and TRBJ2-2, the complete variable domain reads DTGVSQNPRHKITKRGQNVTFRCDPISEHNRLYWYRQTLGQGPEFLTYFQNEAQLEKSRLLSDRFSAERPKGSFSTLEIQRTEQGDSAMYLCASSLVTGELFFGEGSRLTVL.

This sequence joins TRBV2 and TRBJ1-5; TRBD1 matches 11 bases. The V gene end was trimmed by 6 bases and the J gene end by 6 bases; junction bases not matched to a gene: 7. Germline CDR1 is SNHLY and CDR2 is FYNNEI. The CDR3 sequence is 15 residues long. CDR3 protein: CASSRDRGISQPQHF. The DNA for the CDR3 is TGTGCCAGCAGCCGGGACAGGGGGATTTCTCAGCCCCAGCATTTT.

The V gene is TRBV11-1, the J gene TRBJ1-1; D is unresolved. Trimming took 5 bases from V and 3 from J, leaving 16 bases between them. Germline CDR1 reads SGHAT; CDR2 reads FQDESV (reference sequence). CDR3 length: 15 residues. Written as DNA, the CDR3 is TGTGCCAGCAGCCCTTCCCCACACGGGGACACTGAAGCTTTCTTT. Translated: CASSPSPHGDTEAFF.

V usage is TRBV29-1 and J usage is TRBJ2-7, with D perhaps matching TRBD1 (6 bases). This CDR3 has 14 residues. The germline gives CDR1 SQVTM, CDR2 ANQGSEA. Trimming shortened V by 6 bases and J by 0 bases, and 15 bases separated the two germline ends. CDR3 sequence (DNA): TGCAGCGTCAGTCAGGGGTTGGGCTCCTACGAGCAGTACTTC. Its translation is CSVSQGLGSYEQYF.

This chain joins TRBV2 and TRBJ2-1; possibly TRBD2 for D (5 bases). V lost 6 bases, J lost 4 bases, and 13 bases lay in between. The germline gives CDR1 SNHLY, CDR2 FYNNEI. The length of the CDR3 is 14 residues. Here the CDR3 DNA reads TGTGCCAGCAGGGGGTGGGGAGAATACAATGAGCAGTTCTTC. Translating gives CASRGWGEYNEQFF. The whole variable domain, remainder taken from reference TRBV2 and TRBJ2-1, is EPEVTQTPSHQVTQMGQEVILRCVPISNHLYFYWYRQILGQKVEFLVSFYNNEISEKSEIFDDQFSVERPDGSNFTLKIRSTKLEDSAMYFCASRGWGEYNEQFFGPGTRLTVL.

The chain recombines TRBV5-1 with TRBJ2-2, with D tentatively TRBD1 (5 bases). CDR3 size: 14 residues. Germline V gene lookup returns CDR1 SGHRS and CDR2 YFSETQ. Trimming shortened V by 4 bases and J by 1 base, and 8 bases separated the two germline ends. CDR3 sequence (DNA): TGCGCCAGCAGCCCTGGACAGAACACCGGGGAGCTGTTTTTT. Translation gives CASSPGQNTGELFF.

The chain recombines TRBV19 with TRBJ1-5; 8 bases align to TRBD1. The CDR3 extends over 15 amino acids. The V and J ends lost 3 bases and 3 bases, in that order; junction bases with no gene match: 4. Germline CDR1 reads LNHDA; CDR2 reads SQIVND (reference sequence). The CDR3 protein is CASSITGQVNQPQHF. Here the CDR3 DNA reads TGTGCCAGTAGTATTACGGGACAGGTCAATCAGCCCCAGCATTTT. The whole variable domain, filled in from reference TRBV19 and TRBJ1-5, reads DGGITQSPKYLFRKEGQNVTLSCEQNLNHDAMYWYRQDPGQGLRLIYYSQIVNDFQKGDIAEGYSVSREKKESFPLTVTSAQKNPTAFYLCASSITGQVNQPQHFGDGTRLSIL.

The V call is TRBV7-2, the J call TRBJ2-7; D gene unclear. V was cut by 5 bases and J by 2 bases, with 13 bases left in between. The germline CDR1 and CDR2 sequences are SGHTA and FQGNSA. The CDR3 has 14 amino acids. The CDR3: CASSTNEVTYEQYF. CDR3 bases: TGTGCCAGCAGCACAAACGAGGTAACCTACGAGCAGTACTTC.

The rearrangement uses TRBV5-6 and TRBJ2-3; TRBD2 agrees at 10 bases. CDR1 is SGHDT, CDR2 YYEEEE, per germline. After removal of 4 bases from V and 6 bases from J, the junction contained 8 bases not matched to a gene. The CDR3 extends over 15 amino acids. The CDR3 nucleotides read TGTGCCAGCAGCACGGCGGAGCGGGGGGGGGATACGCAGTATTTT. This codes for CASSTAERGGDTQYF.

The chain joins TRBV5-5 to TRBJ2-1; D is unclear. CDR3 length equals 13 residues. Trimming took 0 bases from V and 4 from J, leaving 5 bases between them. Germline CDR1 SGHKS, CDR2 YYEKEE (reference sequence). DNA of the CDR3: TGTGCCAGCAGCTTGGGACTTTACAATGAGCAGTTCTTC. Its translation is CASSLGLYNEQFF.

The gene calls are TRBV27 and TRBJ2-7, with D possibly being TRBD1 (5 bases). Germline values: CDR1 MNHEY, CDR2 SMNVEV (reference sequence). V was clipped by 8 bases and J by 6 bases, with 17 bases between them. The CDR3 is 13 amino acids. CDR3 sequence reads: CASSTSGYAEQYF. DNA for the CDR3: TGTGCCAGCTCCACGTCAGGGTACGCCGAGCAGTACTTC.

V usage is TRBV28 and J usage is TRBJ1-2, with D possibly matching TRBD1 (6 bases). Trimming took off 6 bases at V and 2 bases at J, with 19 bases between the two ends. The V gene's germline CDR1 is MDHEN and CDR2 SYDVKM. The CDR3 length is 16 residues. DNA for the CDR3: TGTGCCAGCAGCCCAACCCTGTGGCAGGGGAACTATGGCTACACCTTC. This sequence encodes CASSPTLWQGNYGYTF.

This clone was found once. This chain connects TRBV18 to TRBJ1-1; the D is unclear. This CDR3 has 13 amino acids. Trimming left V 3 bases short and J 8 bases short, with 13 bases between. CDR1 is KGHSH and CDR2 is LQKENI in the germline V gene. This CDR3 reads CASSPAADREAFF. CDR3 nucleotide sequence: TGTGCCAGCTCACCCGCAGCGGATAGGGAAGCTTTCTTT.

The chain is built from TRBV27 and TRBJ1-4, with D perhaps matching TRBD1 (5 bases). V was shortened by 5 bases and J by 4 bases, with 14 bases between the two germline ends. CDR3 size: 15 residues. CDR1 and CDR2 (germline): MNHEY, SMNVEV (reference sequence). CDR3 sequence: CASSPRGGRNEKLFF. The CDR3 nucleotides read TGTGCCAGCAGTCCCCGGGGGGGACGTAATGAAAAACTGTTTTTT.

The rearrangement links TRBV18 to TRBJ2-7; TRBD1 agrees at 7 bases. Looked up from germline, CDR1 is KGHSH and CDR2 is LQKENI. The CDR3 contains 14 residues. The J segment lost 3 bases and the V segment lost 3 bases, leaving 5 bases of the junction unmatched. The CDR3 reads CASSPDRADYEQYF. For the CDR3, the DNA is TGTGCCAGCTCACCTGACAGGGCTGACTACGAGCAGTACTTC.